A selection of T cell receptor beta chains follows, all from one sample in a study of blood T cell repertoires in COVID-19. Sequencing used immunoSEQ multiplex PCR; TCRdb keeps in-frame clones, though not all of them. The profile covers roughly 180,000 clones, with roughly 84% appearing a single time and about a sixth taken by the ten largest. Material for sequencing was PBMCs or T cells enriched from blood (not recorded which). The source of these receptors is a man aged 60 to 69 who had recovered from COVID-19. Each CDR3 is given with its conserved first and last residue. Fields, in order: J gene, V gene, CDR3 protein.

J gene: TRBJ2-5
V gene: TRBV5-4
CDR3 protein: CASSLELAGGRKTQYF

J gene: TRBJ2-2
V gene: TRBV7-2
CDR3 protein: CASSSTGYGTGELFF

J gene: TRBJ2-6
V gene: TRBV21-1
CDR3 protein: CASSKIGDYNWTGGSSGANVLTF

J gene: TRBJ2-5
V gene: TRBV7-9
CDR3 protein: CASSLEGLAEETQYF

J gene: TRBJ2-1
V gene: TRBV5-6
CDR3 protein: CASSSRTSSYNEQFF

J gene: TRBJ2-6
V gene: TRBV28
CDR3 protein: CASIAGGEPSGANVLTF

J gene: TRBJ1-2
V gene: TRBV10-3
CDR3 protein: CAISEGQNYGYTF

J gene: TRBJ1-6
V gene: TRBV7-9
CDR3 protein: CASSRENSPLHF

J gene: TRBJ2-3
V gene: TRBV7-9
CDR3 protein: CATDREVTDTQYF

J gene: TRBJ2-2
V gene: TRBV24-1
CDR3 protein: CATSSEAGELFF

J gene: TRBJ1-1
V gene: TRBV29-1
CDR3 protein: CSGTGLNTEAFF

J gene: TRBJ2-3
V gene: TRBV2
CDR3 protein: CASRPSGTDTQYF

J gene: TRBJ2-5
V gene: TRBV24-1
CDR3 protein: CATGIQGWNQETQYF

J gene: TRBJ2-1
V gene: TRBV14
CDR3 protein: CASSQDGGQAIRSYNEQFF

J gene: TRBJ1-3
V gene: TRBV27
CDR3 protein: CASRAATGINTIYF

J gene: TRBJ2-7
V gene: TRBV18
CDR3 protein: CASSTGTGGYEQYF

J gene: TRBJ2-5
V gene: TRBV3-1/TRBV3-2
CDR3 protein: CASSQRLRGLETQYF

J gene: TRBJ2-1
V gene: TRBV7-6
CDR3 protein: CASSLGTLSYNEQFF

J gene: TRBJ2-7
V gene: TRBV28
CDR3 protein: CSTSGSYEQYF

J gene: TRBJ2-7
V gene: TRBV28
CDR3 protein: CASSSPGGGVSSYEQYF

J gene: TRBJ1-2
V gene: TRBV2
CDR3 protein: CASSVWRDRGDYGYTF

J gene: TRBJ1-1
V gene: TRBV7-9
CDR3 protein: CASSLDGLNTEAFF

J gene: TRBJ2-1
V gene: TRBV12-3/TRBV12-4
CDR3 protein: CATGTSLHNEQFF

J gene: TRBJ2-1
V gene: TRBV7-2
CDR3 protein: CASSLAVLSATEQFF

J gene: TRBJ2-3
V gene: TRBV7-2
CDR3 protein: CASSFGAGDPATQYF

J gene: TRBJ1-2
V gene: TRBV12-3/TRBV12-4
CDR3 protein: CASSLQGHYGYTF

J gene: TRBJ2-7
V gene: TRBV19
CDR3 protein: CATKGDRGREQYF

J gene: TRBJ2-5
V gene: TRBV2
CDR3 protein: CASSEAPQGKTQYF

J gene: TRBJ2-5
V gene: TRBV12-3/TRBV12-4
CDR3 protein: CASSLDRQETQYF

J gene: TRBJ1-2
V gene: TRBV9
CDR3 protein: CASSVVVGGPSSNYGYTF

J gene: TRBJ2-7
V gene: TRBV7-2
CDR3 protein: CASSYSAGTGAYEQYF

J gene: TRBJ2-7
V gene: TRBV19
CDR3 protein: CASKKRNSDEQYF

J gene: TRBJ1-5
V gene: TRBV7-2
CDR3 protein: CASSPGQANNRPQHF

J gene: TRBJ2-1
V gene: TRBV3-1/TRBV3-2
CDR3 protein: CASTSLGVAAALYNEQFF

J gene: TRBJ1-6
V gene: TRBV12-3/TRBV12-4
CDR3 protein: CASSFSYNSPLHF

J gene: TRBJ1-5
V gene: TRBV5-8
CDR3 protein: CASSLLRGIPNQPQHF

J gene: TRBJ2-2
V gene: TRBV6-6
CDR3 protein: CASLLHQNTGELFF

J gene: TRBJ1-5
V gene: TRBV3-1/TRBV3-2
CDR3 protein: CASSLQGDQPQHF

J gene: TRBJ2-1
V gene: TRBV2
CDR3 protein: CASSLGILGGPYNEQFF

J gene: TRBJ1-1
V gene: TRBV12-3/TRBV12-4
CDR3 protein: CASSRLQVSEAFF

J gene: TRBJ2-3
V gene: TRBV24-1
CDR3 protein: CATSGTRTGRTDTQYF

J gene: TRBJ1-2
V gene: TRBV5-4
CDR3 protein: CASSFQQGALANYGYTF

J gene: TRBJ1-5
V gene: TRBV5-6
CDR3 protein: CASSLAGTGAQPQHF

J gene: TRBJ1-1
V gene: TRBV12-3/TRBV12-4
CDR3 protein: CASTLREGTEAFF

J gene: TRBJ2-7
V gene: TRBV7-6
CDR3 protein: CASSLSGGGYEQYF

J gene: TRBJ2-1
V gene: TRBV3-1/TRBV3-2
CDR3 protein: CASSRSPGQAFYNEQFF

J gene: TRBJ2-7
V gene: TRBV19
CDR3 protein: CASSSGQGFYEQYF